One sample yielded the 22 T cell receptor beta chains listed below, sequenced in a study of blood T cell repertoires in COVID-19. Sequencing used immunoSEQ multiplex PCR; TCRdb keeps in-frame clones, though not all of them. Of under 300,000 clones listed, roughly 90% are singletons. The specimen sequenced was PBMCs or T cells enriched from blood (not recorded which). The receptors were sampled from a woman between 50 and 59 years old who had recovered from COVID-19.

The chain recombines TRBV3-1 (or the pseudogene TRBV3-2) with TRBJ2-3; D remains ambiguous. In germline, CDR1 is LGHDT, CDR2 YNNKEL (reference sequence). The CDR3 has 15 amino acids. V lost 4 bases to trimming and J lost 0 bases, with 11 bases between them. The CDR3 loop reads CASSRGMTSTDTQYF. The CDR3 coding sequence is TGTGCCAGCAGCCGAGGTATGACTAGCACAGATACGCAGTATTTT.

This clone was seen only once. The rearrangement uses TRBV11-3 and TRBJ2-5; the D gene is possibly TRBD1 (5 bases). V was pared by 1 base and J by 5 bases, with 14 bases between. This CDR3 spans 15 amino acids. Germline-derived CDR1 and CDR2 are SGHNT and YENEEA. The CDR3 loop reads CASSLGQGLAETQYF. CDR3 nucleotide sequence: TGTGCCAGCAGCTTAGGGCAGGGTTTGGCGGAGACCCAGTACTTC.

This clone was picked up one time. V usage is TRBV11-2 and J usage is TRBJ2-5; D gene uncertain. There are 13 residues in the CDR3. Trimming stripped 5 bases from V and 4 bases from J, with 11 bases between. Germline lookup yields CDR1 SGHAT and CDR2 FQNNGV. The CDR3 sequence: CASSLSLGETQYF. Written as DNA, the CDR3 is TGTGCCAGCAGCCTAAGCCTAGGAGAGACCCAGTACTTC.

J is TRBJ1-6 and V is TRBV27, with TRBD1 matching over 8 bases. Looked up from germline, CDR1 is MNHEY and CDR2 is SMNVEV (reference sequence). Trimming took 5 bases from V and 10 from J; bases not matched to a gene: 7. The CDR3 is 14 residues long. In DNA form, the CDR3 reads TGTGCCAGCAGTACGAGACAGGGGAGGTCACCCCTCCACTTT. Translating it yields CASSTRQGRSPLHF.

The rearrangement links TRBV27 to TRBJ2-7; 8 nucleotides align to TRBD2. There are 14 residues in the CDR3. Germline CDR1 reads MNHEY; CDR2 reads SMNVEV (reference sequence). V gave up 5 bases and J gave up 7 bases; unmatched junction bases: 10. The CDR3 sequence is CASSSLGGVGEQYF. In nucleotides, the CDR3 is TGTGCCAGCAGTAGCCTCGGGGGGGTTGGGGAGCAGTACTTC.

A few counts support this clone. V usage is TRBV6-5 and J usage is TRBJ1-1; D ambiguous. The CDR3 has 13 amino acids. V shed 6 bases and J shed 0 bases, with 8 bases lying between them. Germline CDR1 and CDR2: MNHEY and SVGAGI. CDR3 in amino acids: CASSQQVNTEAFF. In nucleotides, the CDR3 is TGTGCCAGCAGCCAACAAGTGAACACTGAAGCTTTCTTT.

The chain employs TRBV28 and TRBJ1-5, with D tentatively TRBD1 (6 bases). This CDR3 has 14 amino acids. V shed 4 bases and J shed 7 bases, with 14 bases lying between them. CDR1 MDHEN and CDR2 SYDVKM come from the germline V gene. CDR3 DNA sequence: TGTGCCAGCAGTTGGGGAGCGCAGGGGCAGCCCCAGCATTTT. Protein: CASSWGAQGQPQHF.

The genes are TRBV19 and TRBJ2-2, with 9 positions matching TRBD1. V shed 5 bases, J shed 7 bases, and the junction held 5 bases outside the gene matches. The CDR3 contains 14 residues. Germline-derived CDR1 and CDR2 are LNHDA and SQIVND (reference sequence). CDR3 nucleotide sequence: TGTGCCAGTAGTGTGGGACAGGGCTTCGGGGAGCTGTTTTTT. Translating it yields CASSVGQGFGELFF.

V and J are TRBV5-4 and TRBJ2-7, with D perhaps TRBD2 (6 bases). The germline V gene has CDR1 SGHNT and CDR2 YYREEE (reference sequence). V shed 4 bases and J shed 7 bases, with 15 bases lying between them. This CDR3 is built from 13 residues. The CDR3 bases are TGTGCCAGCAGCGAGGAGGGGTGGGGTGAGCAGTACTTC. This translates into CASSEEGWGEQYF.

The chain recombines TRBV29-1 with TRBJ1-1; 7 bases match TRBD1. The CDR3 sequence is 14 residues long. J was trimmed by 11 bases and V by 3 bases; bases with no gene match: 15. Germline V gives CDR1 SQVTM, CDR2 ANQGSEA. CDR3 region: CSVDWRGQSRGAFF. The CDR3 bases are TGCAGCGTTGATTGGAGGGGACAGTCACGCGGGGCTTTCTTT.

In DNA, the CDR3 is TGTGCCAGCAGTTTAACCCCTTCAGACTTCAATGAGCAGTTCTTC. As protein: CASSLTPSDFNEQFF. V and J are TRBV28 and TRBJ2-1; D unresolved. The CDR3 sequence is 15 residues long. CDR1 is MDHEN, CDR2 SYDVKM, per germline. V was pared by 2 bases and J by 6 bases, with 14 bases between.

This rearrangement joins TRBV28 to TRBJ2-7; the D gene is possibly TRBD2 (5 bases). Trimming left V 3 bases short and J 4 bases short, with 13 bases between. Germline V gives CDR1 MDHEN, CDR2 SYDVKM. The CDR3 covers 14 residues. This CDR3 is CASSFGGFYYEQYF. In DNA, the CDR3 is TGTGCCAGCAGTTTCGGAGGTTTCTATTACGAGCAGTACTTC.

The chain couples TRBV15 to TRBJ2-2, with a weak D call TRBD1 (7 bases). Per the germline V gene, CDR1 is LNHNV and CDR2 is YYDKDF (reference sequence). With 5 bases removed from V and 4 bases from J, the gap between germline ends came to 17 bases. This CDR3 is 16 amino acids long. The CDR3 DNA follows: TGTGCCACCAGCCAGAAGACAGGGAGGAGCACCGGGGAGCTGTTTTTT. Amino acids: CATSQKTGRSTGELFF.

This clone was seen a handful of times. Other DNA sequences in this specimen translate into the identical CDR3. The V gene is TRBV7-2, the J gene TRBJ1-1, with D tentatively TRBD1 (5 bases). This CDR3 contains 13 residues. Germline V CDR1 and CDR2: SGHTA, FQGNSA. With 3 bases removed from V and 1 base from J, the gap between germline ends came to 6 bases. CDR3 nucleotide sequence: TGTGCCAGCAGCTTTCAGGGGAACACTGAAGCTTTCTTT. Translated, it gives CASSFQGNTEAFF.

The rearrangement joins TRBV7-8 to TRBJ1-1, with no clear D. V lost 4 bases to trimming and J lost 3 bases, with 12 bases between them. Germline-derived CDR1 and CDR2 are SGHVS and FQNEAQ. CDR3 size: 14 residues. This chain's CDR3 is CASSSGSSDTEAFF. DNA for the CDR3: TGTGCCAGCAGCTCCGGGTCTTCTGACACTGAAGCTTTCTTT.

This CDR3 reads CASSPNRDTMGFLFF. The CDR3, as DNA: TGTGCCAGCAGCCCAAATCGGGACACCATGGGATTTCTGTTTTTT. This chain connects TRBV7-2 to TRBJ1-4; TRBD1 is a possible D gene (6 bases). The CDR3 spans 15 residues. The V end lost 5 bases, the J end lost 14 bases, and 24 bases lay between the germline ends. Germline CDR1 is SGHTA and CDR2 is FQGNSA.

In the case of this clone: Other DNA sequences of this sample code for an identical CDR3. The V and J genes are TRBV5-1 and TRBJ1-5; 7 bases align to TRBD1. The CDR3 is 14 residues long. CDR1 and CDR2 (germline): SGHRS, YFSETQ. The V segment lost 4 bases and the J segment 3 bases; nucleotides outside the gene matches: 4. The CDR3, as DNA: TGCGCCAGCAGCCCGGGACAGAACAATCAGCCCCAGCATTTT. Translated: CASSPGQNNQPQHF.

The CDR3 sequence: CATSDAGQGALSGEKLFF. The CDR3 nucleotides read TGTGCCACCAGTGATGCGGGACAGGGGGCTCTGAGTGGTGAAAAACTGTTTTTT. The genes are TRBV24-1 and TRBJ1-4, with TRBD1 matching 12 bases. V was pared by 3 bases and J by 7 bases, with 11 bases of the junction left unmatched. The CDR3 runs to 18 residues. Germline CDR1 KGHDR, CDR2 SFDVKD.

CDR3 nucleotide sequence: TGTGCCATCCGACCGGGACACCTGAAGGCGGGTACGCAGTATTTT. Encoded protein: CAIRPGHLKAGTQYF. V usage is TRBV5-8 and J usage is TRBJ2-3; weak D call: TRBD1 (6 bases). Germline loops: CDR1 SGHTS, CDR2 YDEGEE. The CDR3 extends over 15 amino acids. Trimming removed 9 bases at V and 8 bases at J, with 25 bases between.

The rearrangement uses TRBV9 and TRBJ1-3; D unresolved. The CDR3 has 11 amino acids. From germline, CDR1 is SGDLS and CDR2 YYNGEE. V gave up 4 bases and J gave up 8 bases, with 7 bases separating them. The CDR3 here is CASSLGDTIYF. CDR3 nucleotides: TGTGCCAGCAGCCTCGGGGACACCATATATTTT.

This sequence joins TRBV19 and TRBJ2-7; 10 bases map to TRBD2. The V segment lost 4 bases and the J segment 2 bases; nucleotides outside the gene matches: 2. Germline assignment: CDR1 LNHDA and CDR2 SQIVND (reference sequence). CDR3 size: 14 residues. CDR3: CASSRTSGAYEQYF. For the CDR3, the DNA is TGTGCCAGTAGTAGGACTAGCGGTGCCTACGAGCAGTACTTC.

The V gene is TRBV18, the J gene TRBJ2-7; 10 bases are a match to TRBD2. There are 16 residues in the CDR3. Germline lookup yields CDR1 KGHSH and CDR2 LQKENI. The J segment lost 4 bases and the V segment lost 2 bases, leaving 8 bases of the junction unmatched. In DNA, the CDR3 is TGTGCCAGCTCACCAGGGCTAGCGGGAGTAGGGTACGAGCAGTACTTC. As protein: CASSPGLAGVGYEQYF.